The 17 T cell receptor beta chains given below trace back to one sample, sequenced in a study of beta chain features in type 1 diabetes. Their recognized antigens are unknown. Study outcomes and limitations: In all four CD4+ subsets, TCRB CDR3 length was significantly, moderately reduced in type 1 diabetes.

The whole isolated RNA underwent reverse transcription, so sequencing captured expressed TCRB transcripts. This table comes from immunoSEQ multiplex PCR, and its TCRdb copy is limited to in-frame clones, with some not included. The sample lists some 660,000 clones; over 12% were seen once. What was sequenced was naive CD4+ T cells from blood. These TCRs come from a man between 18 and 35 years old with type 1 diabetes.

This clone occurred a few times. The rearrangement links TRBV30 to TRBJ2-7; D gene ambiguous. Per germline, CDR1 GTSNPN and CDR2 SVGIG (reference sequence). This CDR3 region has 14 residues. With 1 base removed from V and 3 bases from J, the gap between germline ends came to 13 bases. As DNA, the CDR3 is TGTGCCTGGAGTGAAGAGTGGCGCTACTACGAGCAGTACTTC. Residues: CAWSEEWRYYEQYF. Full variable domain (outside the CDR3, taken from reference TRBV30 and TRBJ2-7): SQTIHQWPATLVQPVGSPLSLECTVEGTSNPNLYWYRQAAGRGLQLLFYSVGIGQISSEVPQNLSASRPQDRQFILSSKKLLLSDSGFYLCAWSEEWRYYEQYFGPGTRLTVT.

In its sample, this clone was seen a few times. V usage is TRBV7-9 and J usage is TRBJ2-3; perhaps TRBD1 as D (6 bases). Trimming shortened V by 8 bases and J by 0 bases, and 9 bases separated the two germline ends. Germline values: CDR1 SEHNR, CDR2 FQNEAQ (reference sequence). CDR3 length: 13 residues. Here the CDR3 reads CASGTRSTDTQYF. The CDR3, as DNA: TGTGCCAGCGGGACACGGAGCACAGATACGCAGTATTTT.

V usage is TRBV19 and J usage is TRBJ2-7, with TRBD1 as a possible D gene (6 bases). In germline, CDR1 is LNHDA, CDR2 SQIVND (reference sequence). The length of the CDR3 is 14 residues. The V gene lost 3 bases and the J gene lost 4 bases, with 13 bases spanning the gap. The CDR3: CASSIEGGRYEQYF. The CDR3 coding sequence is TGTGCCAGTAGTATCGAAGGGGGAAGGTACGAGCAGTACTTC.

CDR3 amino acids: CASSPAGTAGQTQYF. The CDR3 coding sequence is TGTGCCAGCTCACCAGCCGGGACTGCGGGGCAGACCCAGTACTTC. This sequence joins TRBV18 and TRBJ2-5, with D maybe TRBD2 (6 bases). The V gene's germline CDR1 is KGHSH and CDR2 LQKENI. V was shortened by 2 bases and J by 6 bases, with 16 bases between the two germline ends. This CDR3 is built from 15 residues.

The sample holds a few counts of this clone. The V gene is TRBV23-1, the J gene TRBJ2-2, with D possibly being TRBD1 (6 bases). TRBV23-1 is recorded as an ORF, its role being uncertain. There are 19 residues in the CDR3. V was trimmed by 4 bases and J by 4 bases, leaving 25 bases between them. CDR3 coding DNA: TGCGCCAGCAGTCGATTACAGGGTTTGGGGCCGTGCCCCACCGGGGAGCTGTTTTTT. Its translation is CASSRLQGLGPCPTGELFF.

This chain links TRBV11-2 with TRBJ2-1; 16 bases map to TRBD2. CDR1 and CDR2 from the germline V gene are SGHAT and FQNNGV. V lost 2 bases, J lost 7 bases, and 11 bases stayed unmatched. The CDR3 is made up of 19 amino acids. The CDR3 protein is CASSLRGLAGGPYRNEQFF. In nucleotides, the CDR3 is TGTGCCAGCAGCTTAAGGGGACTAGCGGGAGGGCCGTACAGGAATGAGCAGTTCTTC.

The V and J genes are TRBV19 and TRBJ2-5, with D possibly matching TRBD1 (6 bases). V shed 1 base and J shed 4 bases, with 13 bases lying between them. CDR1 is LNHDA, CDR2 SQIVND, per germline (reference sequence). This CDR3 has 15 amino acids. CDR3 amino acids: CASSIGGGRRETQYF. The CDR3 DNA sequence: TGTGCCAGTAGTATAGGAGGGGGAAGGCGAGAGACCCAGTACTTC. Full variable domain (rest looked up from reference TRBV19 and TRBJ2-5): DGGITQSPKYLFRKEGQNVTLSCEQNLNHDAMYWYRQDPGQGLRLIYYSQIVNDFQKGDIAEGYSVSREKKESFPLTVTSAQKNPTAFYLCASSIGGGRRETQYFGPGTRLLVL.

This clone was seen only a few times. This rearrangement joins TRBV29-1 to TRBJ2-5; 12 bases are a match to TRBD2. V gave up 3 bases and J gave up 1 base; unmatched junction bases: 9. The CDR3 contains 17 residues. The V gene's germline CDR1 is SQVTM and CDR2 ANQGSEA. This CDR3 reads CSVDRLAGGASQETQYF. The CDR3 nucleotides read TGCAGCGTTGATAGGCTAGCGGGGGGGGCTTCCCAAGAGACCCAGTACTTC.

This clone appeared a few times. This chain links TRBV30 with TRBJ2-1, with a possible D match to TRBD1 (5 bases). The CDR3 contains 13 residues. V lost 3 bases and J 3 bases, leaving 9 bases between the germline ends. Germline assignment: CDR1 GTSNPN and CDR2 SVGIG (reference sequence). CDR3 DNA sequence: TGTGCCTGGAGCGCAGGGAACTACAATGAGCAGTTCTTC. Translated, it gives CAWSAGNYNEQFF.

The chain employs TRBV30 and TRBJ2-1; TRBD2 agrees at 11 bases. Trimming cost V 1 base and J 6 bases; bases outside gene matches: 2. The CDR3 loop spans 14 amino acids. Germline CDR1 GTSNPN, CDR2 SVGIG (reference sequence). CDR3 DNA: TGTGCCTGGAGTGCCCTAGCGGGAGGCAATGAGCAGTTCTTC. Translated, it gives CAWSALAGGNEQFF.

This clone turned up a few times. Other DNA sequences in the same sample also yield this CDR3. The chain is built from TRBV28 and TRBJ1-5; unclear D gene. This CDR3 region has 11 residues. CDR1 is MDHEN and CDR2 is SYDVKM in the germline V gene. V lost 6 bases to trimming and J lost 3 bases, with 3 bases between them. This CDR3 reads CASSLNQPQHF. The CDR3 nucleotides read TGTGCCAGCAGCCTCAATCAGCCCCAGCATTTT.

In its sample, this clone was seen a few times. J is TRBJ1-6 and V is TRBV30; D not certain. Germline V gene data show CDR1 as GTSNPN and CDR2 as SVGIG (reference sequence). The CDR3 is 14 amino acids. Trimming stripped 2 bases from V and 11 bases from J, with 16 bases between. Written as DNA, the CDR3 is TGTGCCTGGAGTCTCGAGCCCGTTCGAACACCCCTCCACTTT. Translation: CAWSLEPVRTPLHF.

The chain recombines TRBV4-1 with TRBJ2-3; 8 bases match TRBD2. The junction had 11 bases not matched to a gene; V was cut back by 2 bases and J by 1 base. CDR1 and CDR2 (germline): MGHRA, YSYEKL. CDR3 length: 18 amino acids. In DNA form, the CDR3 reads TGCGCCAGCAGCCAAAAAGCCGCCTTACTAGCGGGCACAGATACGCAGTATTTT. Translation gives CASSQKAALLAGTDTQYF.

The rearrangement joins TRBV30 to TRBJ1-2; unclear D gene. The CDR3 covers 13 residues. Germline assignment: CDR1 GTSNPN and CDR2 SVGIG (reference sequence). V lost 8 bases to trimming and J lost 1 base, with 14 bases between them. The CDR3 DNA is TGTGCCGGACCGTCCTCGGATAACTATGGCTACACCTTC. It translates to CAGPSSDNYGYTF.

This clone was found a few times. The rearrangement joins TRBV28 to TRBJ1-6; 12 bases are shared with TRBD1. The CDR3 contains 15 residues. Germline CDR1 and CDR2: MDHEN and SYDVKM. J gave up 10 bases and V 6 bases, and 7 bases lay outside the gene matches. CDR3 amino acids: CASRPGTGGGSPLHF. The DNA of the CDR3 is TGTGCCAGCAGACCCGGGACAGGGGGCGGCTCACCCCTCCACTTT.

This clone turned up a few times. The CDR3 bases are TGTGCCAGCCGCTCCGAGTACGAGCAGTACTTC. It specifies CASRSEYEQYF. This chain uses TRBV2 with TRBJ2-7; no reliable D call. Trimming stripped 8 bases from V and 4 bases from J, with 9 bases between. In germline, CDR1 is SNHLY, CDR2 FYNNEI. CDR3 length: 11 residues. The variable domain in full, completed from reference TRBV2 and TRBJ2-7, reads EPEVTQTPSHQVTQMGQEVILRCVPISNHLYFYWYRQILGQKVEFLVSFYNNEISEKSEIFDDQFSVERPDGSNFTLKIRSTKLEDSAMYFCASRSEYEQYFGPGTRLTVT.

This clone was seen a few times. The gene calls are TRBV2 and TRBJ2-5, with a weak D call TRBD1 (6 bases). Germline values: CDR1 SNHLY, CDR2 FYNNEI. The CDR3 runs to 13 residues. Between the trimmed V and J ends, which lost 5 bases and 2 bases, there was a span of 9 bases. The CDR3 nucleotides read TGTGCCAGCAGTACAGGGATTCAAGAGACCCAGTACTTC. Protein: CASSTGIQETQYF. Looking up the rest from reference TRBV2 and TRBJ2-5 gives the full variable domain: EPEVTQTPSHQVTQMGQEVILRCVPISNHLYFYWYRQILGQKVEFLVSFYNNEISEKSEIFDDQFSVERPDGSNFTLKIRSTKLEDSAMYFCASSTGIQETQYFGPGTRLLVL.